This T cell receptor beta chain comes out of a study of T cell clonality in common variable immunodeficiency. Study-level findings and limits: Repertoire-complication correlations in CVID were limited by patient heterogeneity.

This clone was observed at least ten times. The target antigen is unknown. The missing CDR3 end, 3 residues past where the read stops, is filled in from the germline J gene. The same CDR3 is also encoded by other DNA sequences in this sample. Sequenced by immunoSEQ multiplex PCR; TCRdb stores in-frame clones only, minus some. The sample is made up of roughly 32,000 clones, none counted only once. The CDR3 runs 13 residues. Germline V gives CDR1 SGHTA, CDR2 FQGTGA. V was cut by 3 bases and J by 1 base, with 6 bases left in between. V gene TRBV7-3 combines with J gene TRBJ2-5; weak D call: TRBD1 (5 bases). The source material was peripheral blood mononuclear cells. This receptor was taken from a person aged 18 to 70 in good health. CDR3 bases read: TGTGCCAGCAGCTTTACAGGCCAAGAGACC. Translation gives CASSFTGQET. The complete CDR3 protein is CASSFTGQETQYF.